The 5 T cell receptor beta chains reported below all come from one sample, sequenced in a study of neoadjuvant anti-PD-1 for oral cavity cancer. Time point here: after neoadjuvant nivolumab, at surgical resection. Measured with immunoSEQ multiplex PCR; TCRdb has only the in-frame clones, and not every one. The sample shows approximately 15,000 clones, approximately 35% of them seen only once. Material: tumor tissue, obtained after nivolumab (anti-PD-1) treatment. The source of these receptors is a person aged 40-85 years with oral cavity squamous cell carcinoma.

This clone was seen a few times. The chain has TRBV25-1 and TRBJ2-6; TRBD1 agrees at 8 bases. CDR1 is MGHDK, CDR2 SYGVNS, per germline. The CDR3 runs 16 residues. V was clipped by 5 bases and J by 1 base; unmatched bases: 4. DNA of the CDR3: TGTGCCAGCAGTAACAGGGGGAGATCTGGGGCCAACGTCCTGACTTTC. Its translation is CASSNRGRSGANVLTF.

This chain uses TRBV29-1 with TRBJ2-3; D uncertain. V lost 4 bases and J lost 3, with 11 bases in between. From germline, CDR1 is SQVTM and CDR2 ANQGSEA. The CDR3 sequence is 13 residues long. CDR3 region: CSVGPDGTDTQYF. The CDR3 bases are TGCAGCGTTGGACCCGATGGTACAGATACGCAGTATTTT.

By share, this clone ranks as large. CDR3 sequence (DNA): TGTGCCAGCAGGCTGCAGGGCGCCAACAATGAGCAGTTCTTC. Protein product: CASRLQGANNEQFF. The chain links TRBV27 to TRBJ2-1; D is possibly TRBD1 (5 bases). Germline lookup yields CDR1 MNHEY and CDR2 SMNVEV (reference sequence). V was pared by 6 bases and J by 5 bases, with 14 bases between. There are 14 residues in the CDR3.

This clone was seen only a few times. The rearrangement uses TRBV6-1 and TRBJ2-7, with D perhaps TRBD1 or TRBD2 (6 bases each). Trimming stripped 8 bases from V and 0 bases from J, with 14 bases between. CDR1 MNHNS and CDR2 SASEGT come from the germline V gene. The CDR3 runs to 14 residues. The CDR3 nucleotides are TGTGCCAGCGGTAGGGGGGCAGCCTCCTACGAGCAGTACTTC. Translation gives CASGRGAASYEQYF.

This clone was detected a few times. The V call is TRBV6-5, the J call TRBJ1-5, with D unclear. This CDR3 is built from 14 residues. The germline V gene has CDR1 MNHEY and CDR2 SVGAGI. The ends were cut back, 0 bases at V and 6 bases at J, with 9 bases in the middle. The CDR3 region is CASSYSSWTQPQHF. The CDR3 nucleotides are TGTGCCAGCAGTTACTCGAGCTGGACTCAGCCCCAGCATTTT.